This T cell receptor (beta chain) was sequenced in a study of cytomegalovirus exposure and HLA in healthy donors. Study overall: Approximately 85 million unique TCRs from HLA-typed donors were held in an early data release. Study-wide findings and caveats: DRB1 had the most TCR associations and HLA-C the fewest, a later analysis found, with rates varying by HLA locus. TCR beta V- and J-gene trimming, according to a later analysis, was linked to a missense DCLRE1C variant.

60 Vbeta and 13 Jbeta primers were used in PCR. Using immunoSEQ multiplex PCR, the repertoire was profiled, and TCRdb retains in-frame clones only, with some absent. The sample includes 70,000 to 100,000 clones. As for this clone: Antigen: not known.

Germline values: CDR1 LNHDA, CDR2 SQIVND (reference sequence). Trimming took 7 bases from V and 5 from J, leaving 17 bases between them. This CDR3 region has 15 residues. The chain uses TRBV19 and TRBJ2-2, with D possibly being TRBD2 (7 bases). The sequencing sample was made of PBMCs. The clonotype comes from a girl aged 5-17 years in good health and CMV-seropositive. CDR3 amino acids: CASTSRGLVTGELFF. DNA of the CDR3: TGTGCCAGTACCTCGCGGGGGCTGGTGACCGGGGAGCTGTTTTTT.